One and the same sample provided the 25 T cell receptor beta chains below, sequenced in a study of early T cells in non-severe SARS-CoV-2 infection. TCRdb analysed the 5' RACE reads with MiXCR anew, one entry per CDR3 protein. The sample consists of tens of thousands of distinct CDR3 sequences, around 4% of them appearing once. Specimen: whole blood. The receptor set was obtained from an adult who was a healthcare worker with PCR-confirmed SARS-CoV-2 infection or an uninfected control (not recorded which).

About this clonotype: The junction departs from the called germline gene at one end, perhaps through a read error. J is TRBJ2-2 and V is TRBV5-1, with D possibly TRBD2 on 5 matching bases. In germline, CDR1 is SGHRS, CDR2 YFSETQ. The CDR3 has 14 residues. DNA for the CDR3: TGCGCCAGCAGCCCCGACGCGAACACCGGGGAGCTGCTTTTT. Protein: CASSPDANTGELLF.

This clonotype was seen a handful of times. The chain couples TRBV14 to TRBJ2-3; the match to TRBD1 covers 7 bases. CDR1 is SGHDN, CDR2 FVKESK, per germline. With 3 bases clipped from V and 8 bases from J, the junction kept 8 bases outside the gene matches. The CDR3 length is 14 residues. CDR3: CASSQRQGGSTQYF. DNA for the CDR3: TGTGCCAGCAGCCAGCGACAGGGCGGTAGTACGCAGTATTTT.

This clonotype was counted at least ten times. V gene TRBV19 combines with J gene TRBJ1-4; D possibly corresponds to TRBD1 (5 bases). Germline assignment: CDR1 LNHDA and CDR2 SQIVND (reference sequence). CDR3 size: 13 residues. The V end lost 10 bases, the J end lost 6 bases, and 15 bases lay between the germline ends. The CDR3 sequence: CATTDSLHEKLFF. The CDR3 DNA sequence: TGTGCCACTACTGACAGCCTGCATGAAAAACTGTTTTTT.

This clonotype was detected ten times or more. V is TRBV15 and J is TRBJ1-1; TRBD1 matches at 7 bases. The CDR3 spans 14 residues. Germline CDR1 LNHNV, CDR2 YYDKDF (reference sequence). V dropped 0 bases and J dropped 4; count of bases not matched to a gene: 2. Here the CDR3 DNA reads TGTGCCACCAGCAGAGACAGGGGGGGCACTGAAGCTTTCTTT. As protein: CATSRDRGGTEAFF.

The table lists this clonotype with a few counts. The rearrangement uses TRBV6-6 and TRBJ2-7; D remains unclear. This CDR3 region has 14 residues. Trimming took off 9 bases at V and 4 bases at J, with 19 bases between the two ends. Per germline, CDR1 MNHNY and CDR2 SVGAGI (reference sequence). CDR3 amino acids: CASQEVGFWYEQYF. CDR3 bases: TGTGCCAGTCAGGAAGTCGGATTCTGGTACGAGCAGTACTTC.

This clonotype appeared many times. V is TRBV7-8 and J is TRBJ2-7; 11 bases map to TRBD2. The ends lost 1 base at V and 5 bases at J; junction bases unmatched: 7. The CDR3 is 16 amino acids. CDR1 and CDR2 (germline): SGHVS, FQNEAQ. CDR3 amino acids: CASSLDRLAGGNEQYF. As DNA, the CDR3 is TGTGCCAGCAGCTTAGATCGGCTAGCGGGAGGAAACGAGCAGTACTTC. Variable domain in full (rest from reference TRBV7-8 and TRBJ2-7): GAGVSQSPRYKVAKRGQDVALRCDPISGHVSLFWYQQALGQGPEFLTYFQNEAQLDKSGLPSDRFFAERPEGSVSTLKIQRTQQEDSAVYLCASSLDRLAGGNEQYFGPGTRLTVT.

Many counts were recorded for this clonotype. The chain joins TRBV3-1 to TRBJ2-7; D ambiguous. The length of the CDR3 is 11 residues. Germline V lookup: CDR1 LGHDT, CDR2 YNNKEL (reference sequence). Trimming took 4 bases from V and 5 from J, leaving 6 bases between them. CDR3 loop: CASSLYNEQYF. CDR3 sequence (DNA): TGTGCCAGCAGCCTCTATAACGAGCAGTACTTC.

In its sample, this clonotype is medium-sized (0.01 to 0.1%). This rearrangement joins TRBV7-8 to TRBJ1-5; D is perhaps TRBD1 (5 bases). Trimming shortened V by 3 bases and J by 7 bases, and 10 bases separated the two germline ends. The CDR3 has 13 residues. Germline loops: CDR1 SGHVS, CDR2 FQNEAQ. DNA of the CDR3: TGTGCCAGCAGCTTCACGAGGGACCAGCCCCAGCATTTT. Its protein product is CASSFTRDQPQHF.

This clonotype has ten or more counts. V and J are TRBV6-2 or TRBV6-3 and TRBJ2-1; D unclear. The V and J ends lost 6 bases and 5 bases respectively, with 17 bases between them. The CDR3 spans 15 residues. Germline CDR1 is MNHEY and CDR2 is SVGEGT. CDR3: CASSSFGAGDNEQFF. CDR3 in DNA: TGTGCCAGCAGCTCCTTCGGTGCTGGTGACAATGAGCAGTTCTTC.

This clonotype was detected many times. This chain joins TRBV6-5 and TRBJ1-1, with a tentative D call TRBD1 (5 bases). The CDR3 totals 12 residues. V lost 1 base, J lost 6 bases, and 6 bases lay in between. Germline V gives CDR1 MNHEY, CDR2 SVGAGI. CDR3 protein: CASSYWGAEAFF. CDR3 nucleotide sequence: TGTGCCAGCAGTTACTGGGGGGCTGAAGCTTTCTTT.

This clonotype was seen repeatedly, ten times or more. The chain uses TRBV3-1 and TRBJ2-7, with unresolved D. The CDR3 contains 13 residues. Germline V lookup: CDR1 LGHDT, CDR2 YNNKEL (reference sequence). V was pared by 1 base and J by 2 bases, with 6 bases between. Written as DNA, the CDR3 is TGTGCCAGCAGCCAAGTCGGCACCTACGAGCAGTACTTC. This codes for CASSQVGTYEQYF.

In its sample, this clonotype was seen many times. J is TRBJ2-3 and V is TRBV29-1; a possible D gene is TRBD2 (5 bases). Between the trimmed V and J ends, which lost 4 bases and 0 bases, there was a span of 11 bases. Germline V lookup: CDR1 SQVTM, CDR2 ANQGSEA. CDR3 size: 14 residues. CDR3 bases: TGCAGCGTTGCACGGGATCCTAGCACAGATACGCAGTATTTT. Translation: CSVARDPSTDTQYF.

This clonotype was detected many times. The genes are TRBV14 and TRBJ1-2; D uncertain. The CDR3 extends over 13 amino acids. Germline V gene data show CDR1 as SGHDN and CDR2 as FVKESK. V gave up 1 base and J gave up 5 bases, with 8 bases separating them. DNA of the CDR3: TGTGCCAGCAGCCAAGTCGCCGTTTATGGCTACACCTTC. Encoded protein: CASSQVAVYGYTF.

This clonotype appeared many times. The chain recombines TRBV7-2 with TRBJ2-3, with TRBD2 as a possible D gene (5 bases). Per the germline V gene, CDR1 is SGHTA and CDR2 is FQGNSA. The CDR3 runs to 15 residues. V lost 10 bases, J lost 0 bases, and 17 bases lay in between. The CDR3 loop is CATGLGPTSTDTQYF. DNA of the CDR3: TGTGCCACCGGACTCGGGCCCACTAGCACAGATACGCAGTATTTT.

This clonotype was observed at least ten times. The chain carries TRBV7-3 and TRBJ2-7, with 10 positions matching TRBD1. This CDR3 has 12 residues. V shed 8 bases, J shed 4 bases, and the junction held 2 bases outside the gene matches. CDR1 and CDR2 (germline): SGHTA, FQGTGA. CDR3 nucleotide sequence: TGTGCCAGCTGGGACAGGGGTTACGAGCAGTACTTC. This sequence encodes CASWDRGYEQYF.

There are many counts of this clonotype. The V call is TRBV9, the J call TRBJ2-2; D is perhaps TRBD1 (6 bases). V lost 7 bases to trimming and J lost 5 bases, with 12 bases between them. The CDR3 totals 13 residues. Germline V gene lookup returns CDR1 SGDLS and CDR2 YYNGEE. CDR3 residues: CASGTSSTGELFF. In nucleotides, the CDR3 is TGTGCCAGCGGGACATCCTCGACCGGGGAGCTGTTTTTT.

Only a few counts were recorded for this clonotype. The rearrangement joins TRBV10-3 to TRBJ2-2; 12 bases match TRBD2. V shed 1 base and J 5 bases; nucleotides not matched to a gene: 5. In germline, CDR1 is ENHRY, CDR2 SYGVKD. The CDR3 runs 17 residues. CDR3 residues: CAISEYGLAGRTGELFF. DNA of the CDR3: TGTGCCATCAGTGAGTACGGACTAGCGGGACGGACCGGGGAGCTGTTTTTT.

In its sample, this clonotype was seen a few times. The CDR3 protein is CASSLRLGTEAFF. In DNA form, the CDR3 reads TGTGCCAGCAGCCTGAGGCTGGGCACTGAAGCTTTCTTT. The V and J genes are TRBV11-3 and TRBJ1-1, with no clear D. CDR1 and CDR2 from the germline V gene are SGHNT and YENEEA. This CDR3 comprises 13 residues. Trimming cost V 5 bases and J 4 bases, with 11 bases left between them.

This chain joins TRBV15 and TRBJ1-1; D is ambiguous. Trimming stripped 0 bases from V and 7 bases from J, with 9 bases between. The V gene's germline CDR1 is LNHNV and CDR2 YYDKDF (reference sequence). The CDR3 runs 13 residues. The chain's CDR3 is CATSRDPSGEAFF. In nucleotides, the CDR3 is TGTGCCACCAGCAGAGATCCGTCCGGTGAAGCTTTCTTT. The full variable domain, in which reference TRBV15 and TRBJ1-1 provide the parts outside the CDR3, is DAMVIQNPRYQVTQFGKPVTLSCSQTLNHNVMYWYQQKSSQAPKLLFHYYDKDFNNEADTPDNFQSRRPNTSFCFLDIRSPGLGDTAMYLCATSRDPSGEAFFGQGTRLTVV.

In its sample, this clonotype was seen many times. The chain uses TRBV5-4 and TRBJ2-1, with 12 bases lining up with TRBD2. Germline CDR1 reads SGHNT; CDR2 reads YYREEE (reference sequence). The CDR3 runs to 18 residues. With 4 bases clipped from V and 4 bases from J, the junction kept 12 bases outside the gene matches. CDR3 bases: TGTGCCAGCAGCCACATCGGACTAGCGGGATTCATTTACAATGAGCAGTTCTTC. It codes for CASSHIGLAGFIYNEQFF.

This clonotype showed up many times. The V call is TRBV20-1, the J call TRBJ1-4; D is ambiguous. Per germline, CDR1 DFQATT and CDR2 SNEGSKA (reference sequence). This CDR3 comprises 12 residues. V shed 1 base and J shed 6 bases, with 6 bases lying between them. Here the CDR3 reads CSARGRDEKLFF. The CDR3 region has the DNA TGCAGTGCTAGAGGGAGGGATGAAAAACTGTTTTTT.

A few counts support this clonotype. V gene TRBV6-6 combines with J gene TRBJ2-5; TRBD2 matches 9 bases. The germline V gene has CDR1 MNHNY and CDR2 SVGAGI (reference sequence). V trimming: 5 bases; J trimming: 2 bases; junction bases outside the gene matches: 12. The CDR3 spans 17 residues. This CDR3 reads CASSPPLSGRSQETQYF. CDR3 sequence (DNA): TGTGCCAGCAGTCCCCCCCTAAGCGGGAGGTCGCAAGAGACCCAGTACTTC.

This clonotype was observed at least ten times. CDR3 in amino acids: CASSQGGKTNEKLFF. CDR3 DNA: TGCGCCAGCAGCCAAGGGGGAAAGACTAATGAAAAACTGTTTTTT. The chain is built from TRBV4-3 and TRBJ1-4; no clear D gene. V lost 1 base, J lost 2 bases, and 8 bases lay in between. The CDR3 sequence is 15 residues long. From germline, CDR1 is LGHNA and CDR2 YSLEER.

Many counts were recorded for this clonotype. The V and J genes are TRBV10-3 and TRBJ2-3; D might be TRBD2 (5 bases). This CDR3 contains 14 residues. Germline V gene sequence: CDR1 ENHRY, CDR2 SYGVKD. V shed 6 bases and J shed 0 bases, with 10 bases lying between them. The CDR3 bases are TGTGCCATCAGGGACCCGGGGAGCACAGATACGCAGTATTTT. This encodes CAIRDPGSTDTQYF.

The rearrangement joins TRBV6-2 or TRBV6-3 to TRBJ1-1; D uncertain. Germline V gives CDR1 MNHEY, CDR2 SVGEGT. The CDR3 covers 14 residues. Trimming pared 6 bases from V and 1 base from J, leaving 12 bases between. CDR3: CASRVGHWNTEAFF. Here the CDR3 DNA reads TGTGCCAGCAGGGTAGGGCACTGGAACACTGAAGCTTTCTTT.